This T cell receptor beta chain came from a study of long-term antiretroviral therapy in people with HIV. Run at survey level, the immunoSEQ assay was version v3.0. Sequencing was performed with immunoSEQ multiplex PCR; in TCRdb, only in-frame clones are kept and a portion is missing. The sample comprises under 7,000 clones, roughly 73% of which are singletons, and 10% rests with the top ten. Study conclusions and caveats: The range of CDR3 lengths in HIV repertoires proved narrower than that found in controls.

Comments on this clone: Its antigen is not identified.

CDR1 and CDR2 from the germline V gene are MNHEY and SVGAGI. This CDR3 spans 14 amino acids. The germline V and J ends were trimmed by 5 bases and 5 bases, with 13 bases remaining between them. Specimen: unsorted PBMCs, collected 1.8 years before starting antiretroviral therapy. This receptor was obtained from a man aged 40-50 years with HIV. The chain links TRBV6-5 to TRBJ2-1; D gene uncertain. Written as DNA, the CDR3 is TGTGCCAGCAGTGGCCCCGGACCCCACAATGAGCAGTTCTTC. Translated: CASSGPGPHNEQFF.